These T cell receptor beta chains were read from a single sample in a study of CXCR3-negative and CXCR3-positive naive CD8 T cells. One entry per CDR3 protein, without DNA, is what TCRdb gives after re-calling the 5' RACE reads. This sample's table reports 150,000 to 160,000 distinct CDR3 sequences. Sequenced input: naive CXCR3+ CD8+ T cells from blood. The receptor set was obtained from a human donor in good health. Some clones in this sample may be carry-over from other donors' samples. Both conserved end residues are part of each CDR3.

>TRBV7-8|TRBJ2-7
CASSLALYSGAYEQYF
>TRBV4-1|TRBJ1-2
CASSHRSQGTFLGYTF
>TRBV29-1|TRBJ1-4
CSVEEAGTANEKLFF
>TRBV29-1|TRBJ2-7
CSVVQADSYEQYF
>TRBV6-2/TRBV6-3|TRBJ2-6
CASSYSRVILSGANVLTF
>TRBV29-1|TRBJ2-3
CSVEKTFYSTDTQYF
>TRBV20-1|TRBJ2-7
CSAPSRDGSIEQYF
>TRBV21-1|TRBJ1-5
CASSRGDQPQHF
>TRBV9|TRBJ2-7
CASSVEVSGSYEQYF
>TRBV7-7|TRBJ2-2
CASSGTGGELFF
>TRBV21-1|TRBJ2-3
CASSKWDVRSTDTQYF
>TRBV10-2|TRBJ2-2
CAGLAGNTGELFF
>TRBV12-3/TRBV12-4|TRBJ1-5
CASSQTGSGRQPQHF
>TRBV11-2|TRBJ2-7
CASSHDWGIGDYEQYF
>TRBV4-2|TRBJ2-1
CASSQSTSSYNEQFF
>TRBV27|TRBJ2-7
CASSLYLATTYEQYF
>TRBV7-9|TRBJ2-1
CASSLIYNEQFF
>TRBV15|TRBJ1-5
CATSRDAPRSYSNQPQHF
>TRBV6-5|TRBJ2-5
CASRTTGEETQYF